Sequencing of this TCR beta chain was carried out in a study of OX40 agonist ivuxolimab in advanced cancers. Study-level findings and limits: Both CD4+ and CD8+ T cell populations in blood had undergone clonal expansion by week 6 at 0.1 to 3.0 mg/kg.

Method: immunoSEQ multiplex PCR; TCRdb's copy keeps in-frame clones and lacks some. The sample consists of 75,000 to 80,000 clones, 80% to 90% of them appearing once. Comment on this clone: Its matching antigen is unknown.

CDR3 size: 15 residues. Germline V gene sequence: CDR1 KGHSH, CDR2 LQKENI. V shed 2 bases and J shed 2 bases, with 13 bases lying between them. Source: CD4+ or CD8+ T cells sorted from blood, taken in a trial of the OX40 agonist ivuxolimab. The TCR was taken from an adult with an advanced solid tumor such as melanoma, head and neck, liver or kidney cancer. The chain recombines TRBV18 with TRBJ2-7; no clear D gene. The CDR3 reads CASSPRLASTYEQYF. CDR3 nucleotides: TGTGCCAGCTCACCAAGACTCGCCTCTACCTACGAGCAGTACTTC.